This is a list of T cell receptor beta chains from one sample in a study of CD8 T cells in ankylosing spondylitis. TCRdb independently ran MiXCR on the 5' RACE reads; one entry per CDR3 protein. The sample carries more than 500,000 distinct CDR3 sequences, about 5.7% recorded once. Sequenced material: blood, either unsorted or a sorted T cell fraction (not recorded which). These receptor sequences come from a male donor with ankylosing spondylitis. Each CDR3 is given with its conserved first and last residue. The D gene is left open where the match is weak. Where a row states a size, it is once, few, many or the class of an expanded clone; other rows omit it.

abundance: -
j_gene: TRBJ1-1
d_gene: -
len: 15
v_gene: TRBV29-1
CDR3nt: TGCAGCGCGGGCGCGGACCACGGTGACGACACTGAAGCTTTCTTT
CDR3aa: CSAGADHGDDTEAFF

abundance: many
j_gene: TRBJ1-1
d_gene: -
len: 15
v_gene: TRBV28
CDR3nt: TGTGCCAGCAGTTTAAGCGACTCGGTGAACACTGAAGCTTTCTTT
CDR3aa: CASSLSDSVNTEAFF

abundance: many
j_gene: TRBJ2-1
d_gene: -
len: 14
v_gene: TRBV5-1
CDR3nt: TGCGCCAGCAGAACCGACGGCACCTACAATGAGCAGTTCTTC
CDR3aa: CASRTDGTYNEQFF

abundance: -
j_gene: TRBJ1-5
d_gene: -
len: 13
v_gene: TRBV5-1
CDR3nt: TGCGCCAGCAGCTTCGGGGACCACAGGCCCCAGCATTTT
CDR3aa: CASSFGDHRPQHF

abundance: many
j_gene: TRBJ2-1
d_gene: TRBD2
len: 15
v_gene: TRBV20-1
CDR3nt: TGCAGTGCTAGGGTCGTTAGCGGGAATTACAATGAGCAGTTCTTC
CDR3aa: CSARVVSGNYNEQFF

abundance: few
j_gene: TRBJ2-1
d_gene: TRBD2
len: 21
v_gene: TRBV20-1
CDR3nt: TGCAGTGCTAGGGACAGGTCTGGACTAGCGGGTCTTCCTAGCTCCTACAATGAGCAGTTCTTC
CDR3aa: CSARDRSGLAGLPSSYNEQFF

abundance: many
j_gene: TRBJ2-1
d_gene: TRBD2
len: 15
v_gene: TRBV18
CDR3nt: TGTGCCAGCTCACCACCATCATCGGGGGGAGGTGAGCAGTTCTTC
CDR3aa: CASSPPSSGGGEQFF

abundance: many
j_gene: TRBJ2-2
d_gene: TRBD1
len: 16
v_gene: TRBV10-3
CDR3nt: TGTGCCATCAGTGACCGACAGGGAGTGAACACCGGGGAGCTGTTTTTT
CDR3aa: CAISDRQGVNTGELFF

abundance: many
j_gene: TRBJ1-6
d_gene: TRBD1
len: 19
v_gene: TRBV5-4
CDR3nt: TGTGCCAGCAGCTATCCGGGACAGGGGGCATTGAGTTATAATTCACCCCTCCACTTT
CDR3aa: CASSYPGQGALSYNSPLHF

abundance: few
j_gene: TRBJ2-6
d_gene: -
len: 16
v_gene: TRBV28
CDR3nt: TGTGCCAGCTCCCTGGGACCCGGCTCTGGGGCCAACGTCCTGACTTTC
CDR3aa: CASSLGPGSGANVLTF

abundance: many
j_gene: TRBJ1-1
d_gene: -
len: 13
v_gene: TRBV7-9
CDR3nt: TGTGCAGGCGGGAGGCAGGAGAACACTGAAGCTTTCTTT
CDR3aa: CAGGRQENTEAFF

abundance: few
j_gene: TRBJ1-4
d_gene: -
len: 15
v_gene: TRBV4-1
CDR3nt: TGCGCCAGCAGCCCCCACGGCCCGACTAATGAAAAACTGTTTTTT
CDR3aa: CASSPHGPTNEKLFF

abundance: few
j_gene: TRBJ2-2
d_gene: -
len: 14
v_gene: TRBV6-1
CDR3nt: TGTGCCAGCAGATTCAGGGTTACGAACGGGGAGCTGTTTTTT
CDR3aa: CASRFRVTNGELFF

abundance: many
j_gene: TRBJ2-3
d_gene: -
len: 14
v_gene: TRBV24-1
CDR3nt: TGTGCCACCAGCCCGGGGCTCCCCACAGATACGCAGTATTTT
CDR3aa: CATSPGLPTDTQYF

abundance: -
j_gene: TRBJ2-3
d_gene: -
len: 13
v_gene: TRBV6-2/TRBV6-3
CDR3nt: TGTGCCAGCACAAACAGGGGCACAGATACGCAGTATTTT
CDR3aa: CASTNRGTDTQYF

abundance: few
j_gene: TRBJ2-7
d_gene: -
len: 15
v_gene: TRBV4-3
CDR3nt: TGCGCCAGCAGCCAAGTTTTCACCCCCTCCTACGAGCAGTACTTC
CDR3aa: CASSQVFTPSYEQYF

abundance: many
j_gene: TRBJ2-7
d_gene: -
len: 12
v_gene: TRBV20-1
CDR3nt: TGCAGTATGACACAAACACCCTACGAGCAGTACTTC
CDR3aa: CSMTQTPYEQYF

abundance: many
j_gene: TRBJ1-5
d_gene: -
len: 12
v_gene: TRBV6-1
CDR3nt: TGTGCCAGCAGTGTCCTAATAGGAATGGAGCATTTT
CDR3aa: CASSVLIGMEHF

abundance: many
j_gene: TRBJ2-3
d_gene: -
len: 13
v_gene: TRBV29-1
CDR3nt: TGCAGCGTTGAACTGACTAGCACAGATACGCAGTATTTT
CDR3aa: CSVELTSTDTQYF

abundance: many
j_gene: TRBJ2-5
d_gene: TRBD2
len: 14
v_gene: TRBV7-2
CDR3nt: TGTGCCAGCAGCAACCCGGGGGGGCAAGAGACCCAGTACTTC
CDR3aa: CASSNPGGQETQYF

abundance: few
j_gene: TRBJ1-1
d_gene: -
len: 14
v_gene: TRBV18
CDR3nt: TGTGCCAGCTCATTATCGACGGGAGACACTGAAGCTTTCTTT
CDR3aa: CASSLSTGDTEAFF

abundance: few
j_gene: TRBJ1-1
d_gene: -
len: 14
v_gene: TRBV4-1
CDR3nt: TGCGCCAGCAGCCAAGGCAGGTCGAACACTGAAGCTTTCTTT
CDR3aa: CASSQGRSNTEAFF

abundance: many
j_gene: TRBJ1-2
d_gene: TRBD1
len: 14
v_gene: TRBV4-1
CDR3nt: TGCGCCAGCAGCCAGCCGACAGGGATCTATGGCTACACCTTC
CDR3aa: CASSQPTGIYGYTF

abundance: many
j_gene: TRBJ2-5
d_gene: -
len: 13
v_gene: TRBV7-9
CDR3nt: TGTGCCAGCAGCTTTGACACCCTTAAGACCCAGTACTTC
CDR3aa: CASSFDTLKTQYF

abundance: many
j_gene: TRBJ2-1
d_gene: -
len: 12
v_gene: TRBV29-1
CDR3nt: TGCAGCGCCCCGGTGACTTTCAATGAGCAGTTCTTC
CDR3aa: CSAPVTFNEQFF

abundance: few
j_gene: TRBJ1-3
d_gene: -
len: 17
v_gene: TRBV7-6
CDR3nt: TGTGCCAGCAGCCTTTCCAGGGGACGCGACTCTGGAAACACCATATATTTT
CDR3aa: CASSLSRGRDSGNTIYF

abundance: -
j_gene: TRBJ2-4
d_gene: TRBD1
len: 19
v_gene: TRBV11-2
CDR3nt: TGTGCCAGCAGCCCCACAGGGGGTTTCACCAGTTTGGCCAAAAACATTCAGTACTTC
CDR3aa: CASSPTGGFTSLAKNIQYF

abundance: many
j_gene: TRBJ1-1
d_gene: TRBD1
len: 15
v_gene: TRBV10-3
CDR3nt: TGTGCCACCGAGCCCTCGGGACAGGGGAACACTGAAGCTTTCTTT
CDR3aa: CATEPSGQGNTEAFF